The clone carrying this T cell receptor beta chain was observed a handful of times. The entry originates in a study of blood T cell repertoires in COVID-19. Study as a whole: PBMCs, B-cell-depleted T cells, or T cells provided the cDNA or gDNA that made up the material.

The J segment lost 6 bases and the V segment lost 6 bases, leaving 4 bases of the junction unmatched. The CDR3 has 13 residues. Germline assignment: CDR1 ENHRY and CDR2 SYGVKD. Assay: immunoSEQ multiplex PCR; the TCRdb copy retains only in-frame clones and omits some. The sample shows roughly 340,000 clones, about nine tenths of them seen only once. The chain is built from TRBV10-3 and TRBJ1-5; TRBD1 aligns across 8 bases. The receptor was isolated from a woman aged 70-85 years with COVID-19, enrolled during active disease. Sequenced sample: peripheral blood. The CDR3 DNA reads TGTGCCATCAGCCTTGACAGGGGTCAGCCCCAGCATTTT. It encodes CAISLDRGQPQHF.